Shown below are 21 T cell receptor beta chains from a single sample sequenced in a study of blood T cell repertoires in COVID-19. Repertoires were generated with immunoSEQ multiplex PCR, while TCRdb's copy carries only in-frame clones and drops some. Among under 100,000 clones listed, around 87% were seen once. The sequenced material came from peripheral blood. The source is a human donor in a cohort sampled during active COVID-19.

CDR3 region: CASSLTGASYGYTF. Here the CDR3 DNA reads TGTGCCAGCAGCTTAACAGGAGCCTCTTATGGCTACACCTTC. This sequence joins TRBV7-8 and TRBJ1-2, with TRBD1 as a possible D gene (5 bases). The germline CDR1 and CDR2 sequences are SGHVS and FQNEAQ. With 2 bases removed from V and 5 bases from J, the gap between germline ends came to 12 bases. The CDR3 sequence is 14 residues long.

V and J are TRBV5-4 and TRBJ2-7, with TRBD2 as a possible D gene (5 bases). The germline V and J ends were trimmed by 4 bases and 5 bases, with 16 bases remaining between them. The CDR3 spans 14 residues. Germline V gene sequence: CDR1 SGHNT, CDR2 YYREEE (reference sequence). The CDR3 DNA reads as TGTGCCAGCAGCGCCGGGAATCGCTTAGACGAGCAGTACTTC. The encoded protein is CASSAGNRLDEQYF. The variable domain in full, completed from reference TRBV5-4 and TRBJ2-7, reads ETGVTQSPTHLIKTRGQQVTLRCSSQSGHNTVSWYQQALGQGPQFIFQYYREEENGRGNFPPRFSGLQFPNYSSELNVNALELDDSALYLCASSAGNRLDEQYFGPGTRLTVT.

CDR3 region: CASSPRTRYNEQFF. The CDR3 coding sequence is TGTGCCAGCAGCCCGAGGACTAGGTACAATGAGCAGTTCTTC. The rearrangement joins TRBV7-6 to TRBJ2-1; 7 bases fit TRBD2. From germline, CDR1 is SGHVS and CDR2 FNYEAQ. Trimming took 5 bases from V and 4 from J; bases not matched to a gene: 5. This CDR3 is built from 14 residues.

The V gene is TRBV11-2, the J gene TRBJ1-3, with D unclear. CDR1 is SGHAT and CDR2 is FQNNGV in the germline V gene. The CDR3 is 15 amino acids. Trimming removed 2 bases from V and 3 bases from J, with 11 bases in between. The CDR3 spells CASSLNTAGGNTIYF. DNA for the CDR3: TGTGCCAGCAGCTTAAATACTGCCGGTGGAAACACCATATATTTT.

The chain links TRBV28 to TRBJ1-4; 9 bases line up with TRBD1. V gave up 5 bases and J gave up 15 bases; unmatched junction bases: 25. Per germline, CDR1 MDHEN and CDR2 SYDVKM. The length of the CDR3 is 18 residues. The CDR3 loop is CASSLGGWDRATPSRMFF. The CDR3 DNA sequence: TGTGCCAGCAGTCTAGGGGGGTGGGACAGGGCAACACCAAGTAGAATGTTTTTT.

The rearrangement joins TRBV6-4 to TRBJ2-5, with 8 bases aligning to TRBD2. The CDR3 runs to 14 residues. V was pared by 5 bases and J by 4 bases, with 6 bases of the junction left unmatched. Per germline, CDR1 MRHNA and CDR2 SNTAGT. CDR3 sequence (DNA): TGTGCCAGCAGTTATGGACTAGCAGGAGAGACCCAGTACTTC. Its translation: CASSYGLAGETQYF.

The V call is TRBV2, the J call TRBJ2-3; 7 nucleotides line up with TRBD1. Germline CDR1 SNHLY, CDR2 FYNNEI. V lost 6 bases and J lost 0; bases outside the gene matches: 6. This CDR3 has 15 residues. Here the CDR3 reads CASRLQGSSTDTQYF. For the CDR3, the DNA is TGTGCCAGCAGACTACAGGGGTCTAGCACAGATACGCAGTATTTT.

As DNA, the CDR3 is TGTGCCAGTAGTGCAAAACAGGGGCGGGGAGAGACCCAGTACTTC. Translating it yields CASSAKQGRGETQYF. The gene calls are TRBV19 and TRBJ2-5; D is possibly TRBD1 (7 bases). The CDR3 is made up of 15 amino acids. Germline lookup yields CDR1 LNHDA and CDR2 SQIVND (reference sequence). The V end lost 5 bases, the J end lost 4 bases, and 17 bases lay between the germline ends.

This sequence joins TRBV3-1 (or the pseudogene TRBV3-2) and TRBJ1-4, with 7 positions matching TRBD1. Germline trimming cut 5 bases from V and 6 bases from J; bases unmatched to any gene: 6. Germline V gene lookup returns CDR1 LGHDT and CDR2 YNNKEL (reference sequence). CDR3 size: 14 residues. This chain's CDR3 is CASSAQGRYEKLFF. In DNA, the CDR3 is TGTGCCAGCAGCGCACAGGGGAGGTATGAAAAACTGTTTTTT.

The chain couples TRBV30 to TRBJ1-2, with 7 bases fitting TRBD1. The germline V gene encodes CDR1 GTSNPN and CDR2 SVGIG (reference sequence). J gave up 4 bases and V 5 bases, and 10 bases lay outside the gene matches. The CDR3 length is 14 residues. CDR3 nucleotide sequence: TGTGCCTGGTTAGAGGGGGCCAGGAGCTATGGCTACACCTTC. This translates into CAWLEGARSYGYTF.

The V and J genes are TRBV30 and TRBJ2-7; 12 bases match TRBD1. The germline V gene encodes CDR1 GTSNPN and CDR2 SVGIG (reference sequence). The V and J ends lost 2 bases and 1 base, in that order; junction bases with no gene match: 6. The CDR3 runs to 16 residues. CDR3 region: CAWSSGTGGFSYEQYF. The CDR3 coding sequence is TGTGCCTGGAGTTCCGGGACAGGGGGCTTTTCCTACGAGCAGTACTTC.

The rearrangement uses TRBV11-2 and TRBJ1-1; 7 bases map to TRBD1. Germline V gene sequence: CDR1 SGHAT, CDR2 FQNNGV. Germline trimming cut 5 bases from V and 3 bases from J; bases unmatched to any gene: 3. This CDR3 is built from 13 residues. The CDR3 coding sequence is TGTGCCAGCAGCCGCAGGGGGGACACTGAAGCTTTCTTT. This sequence encodes CASSRRGDTEAFF.

The genes are TRBV5-1 and TRBJ1-6, with 11 bases fitting TRBD1. CDR3 length: 14 amino acids. In germline, CDR1 is SGHRS, CDR2 YFSETQ. V lost 4 bases and J lost 9; bases outside the gene matches: 3. The chain's CDR3 is CASSPGTGGSPLHF. CDR3 nucleotide sequence: TGCGCCAGCAGCCCCGGGACAGGGGGTTCACCCCTCCACTTT.

The CDR3 nucleotides read TGTGCCAGCAGATACAGGCCGGTGAACACTGAAGCTTTCTTT. Its translation is CASRYRPVNTEAFF. J is TRBJ1-1 and V is TRBV28; possibly TRBD1 for D (5 bases). CDR1 MDHEN and CDR2 SYDVKM come from the germline V gene. This CDR3 is 14 amino acids long. V gave up 6 bases and J gave up 0 bases, with 11 bases separating them.

The rearrangement joins TRBV6-5 to TRBJ1-2; possibly TRBD1 for D (6 bases). The length of the CDR3 is 14 residues. V dropped 6 bases and J dropped 3 bases, with 14 bases sitting between them. CDR1 MNHEY and CDR2 SVGAGI come from the germline V gene. CDR3: CASRRTKGDYGYTF. The CDR3, as DNA: TGTGCCAGCAGGAGAACGAAGGGGGACTATGGCTACACCTTC.

Written as DNA, the CDR3 is TGTGCCAGCAGTTCTCTCGGAGAGACCCAGTACTTC. Its protein is CASSSLGETQYF. The chain couples TRBV6-5 to TRBJ2-5; D is unclear. In germline, CDR1 is MNHEY, CDR2 SVGAGI. CDR3 size: 12 residues. V shed 4 bases and J shed 4 bases, with 7 bases lying between them.

This clone came up once. The J gene is TRBJ1-2, the V gene TRBV11-2; D is unresolved. The V end lost 5 bases, the J end lost 6 bases, and 19 bases lay between the germline ends. Germline CDR1 is SGHAT and CDR2 is FQNNGV. The length of the CDR3 is 15 residues. CDR3 nucleotides: TGTGCCAGCAGCGCCCGAGGCCCTACCGCCGATGGCTACACCTTC. It translates to CASSARGPTADGYTF. The full variable domain, with the rest looked up from reference TRBV11-2 and TRBJ1-2, is EAGVAQSPRYKIIEKRQSVAFWCNPISGHATLYWYQQILGQGPKLLIQFQNNGVVDDSQLPKDRFSAERLKGVDSTLKIQPAKLEDSAVYLCASSARGPTADGYTFGSGTRLTVV.

The chain couples TRBV7-9 to TRBJ1-4; TRBD1 matches at 9 bases. CDR1 and CDR2 (germline): SEHNR, FQNEAQ (reference sequence). V trimming: 5 bases; J trimming: 4 bases; junction bases outside the gene matches: 2. The CDR3 extends over 14 amino acids. The CDR3 DNA reads as TGTGCCAGCAGCGAGGGACAGGGTAATGAAAAACTGTTTTTT. Translating gives CASSEGQGNEKLFF. The variable domain in full, with the rest retrieved from reference TRBV7-9 and TRBJ1-4, is DTGVSQNPRHKITKRGQNVTFRCDPISEHNRLYWYRQTLGQGPEFLTYFQNEAQLEKSRLLSDRFSAERPKGSFSTLEIQRTEQGDSAMYLCASSEGQGNEKLFFGSGTQLSVL.

As concerns this clone: Mismatch with germline at one junction end may stem from a read error. The chain recombines TRBV7-7 with TRBJ2-2; TRBD1 aligns across 9 bases. The CDR3 consists of 16 residues. Germline CDR1 reads SSHAT; CDR2 reads FNYEAQ (reference sequence). CDR3 region: CASSLQGAVMTGELFF. The DNA of the CDR3 is TGTGCTAGCAGCTTACAGGGGGCGGTAATGACCGGGGAGCTGTTTTTT.

The rearrangement uses TRBV19 and TRBJ1-5; maybe TRBD1 (5 bases). Looked up from germline, CDR1 is LNHDA and CDR2 is SQIVND (reference sequence). The CDR3 length is 15 residues. Trimming took off 7 bases at V and 0 bases at J, with 13 bases between the two ends. CDR3 nucleotides: TGTGCCAGTAAGGGCACAGGTTATAGCAATCAGCCCCAGCATTTT. Translating gives CASKGTGYSNQPQHF.

The chain couples TRBV12-3 or TRBV12-4 to TRBJ1-5; 7 bases fit TRBD1. Unmatched junction bases numbered 9, after V lost 5 bases and J lost 11 bases. The CDR3 is made up of 13 amino acids. CDR3 region: CASSPDQGQTQHF. CDR3 DNA: TGTGCCAGCAGTCCAGATCAGGGACAGACCCAGCATTTT.